This TCR beta chain was captured by sequencing in a study of T cell responses to AZD1222 COVID-19 vaccine (dated by TCRdb to the early 2020s). In terms of the full investigation: AZD1222 recipients with second doses at about 4 weeks or about 12 weeks were pooled, because spike-specific TCR depth and breadth did not differ between schedules. A total of 233 trial participants underwent TCR sequencing, of whom 200 to 220 had received two doses of AZD1222 and about 25 had received two doses of the MenACWY control vaccine. Enrollment into the trials was organized by age into subgroups of 18-55, 56-69 and 70-plus years, and those subgroups contained approximately 160, 26 and 62 TCR-sequenced participants, respectively. What the study reported, not specific to this receptor: After two AZD1222 doses, spike-specific TCR breadth and depth were significantly higher than at day 0 and than in MenACWY recipients. Conclusions about previously exposed vaccinees are limited because only five to seven AZD1222 recipients were SARS-CoV-2 seropositive at baseline. Vaccine-associated CD4 TCRs spanned the whole spike protein, with dominant responses in regions 160-218 and 743-854. The 56-69-year group was small, and its depth increase did not reach significance, likely because of low power. Because no day 14 peak-response samples were available, repertoires were characterized only after the peak T cell response. Reportedly, close to half of the unique spike-specific TCRs recognized epitopes lying outside the regions that are mutated in the B.1.351 and B.1.1.7 variants. Participants were mostly white British, with more females than males. The authors suggested clonal diversity may have been underestimated.

The time point label of this sample denotes: baseline before first vaccination. Samples from vaccinated people were obtained from the UK trials COV001 and COV002, which included a single-blind randomized controlled phase 2/3 trial of AZD1222 (ChAdOx1 nCoV-19) in healthy adults. Trial participant PBMC samples were collected at day 0 and day 28 after the second dose for TCRbeta chain sequencing. The CDR3 regions of human TCRbeta chains were analyzed by immunosequencing. Regarding the original processing steps: Repertoire TCRs were checked for matches against a reference library of SARS-CoV-2-specific TCRs that had been generated using the MIRA antigen-specificity platform. Breadth meant the fraction of unique TCRs that were SARS-CoV-2-associated, whereas depth meant the fraction of total T cells that were SARS-CoV-2-associated. Using the MIRA data, every spike-specific TCR was mapped to the spike region that the TCR reacted to and assigned to either a CD4 or a CD8 class. Log10-transformed breadth and depth values were compared by one-way ANOVA with Sidak's multiple comparisons tests. TCRdb obtained this table from immuneACCESS and retained in-frame rearrangements with V and J assigned. These tables miss some clones; where compared with another copy, unresolved V genes account for less than half of the shortfall, and the remainder is unexplained. The V and J calls and clone size come from that table; D and trimming were worked out from the DNA. In all, the sample holds some 130,000 clones, and about nine tenths of those were seen once. The top ten clones comprise 6.5% to 8.5% of the sample.

Relative to germline, V is missing 5 bases and J is missing 1 base, with 4 bases of the junction outside any gene match. The CDR3 goes from the cysteine to the phenylalanine over 14 residues. Only CDR3 DNA is held: 42 bases, read in frame from base 1. The germline V gene gives CDR1 as SGHVS and CDR2 as FQNEAQ. In its sample, this clone was seen once. Its antigen remains unidentified. Nothing much larger sits one base from this clone, and base qualities are not available. The sample was peripheral blood, taken on day 0 of AZD1222 vaccination. This clonotype was sampled from an adult in good health. The chain employs TRBV7-8 and TRBJ2-5; the central 7 bases match TRBD2. The DNA is as follows: TGTGCCAGCAGCCGTGGGGGGGGCCAAGAGACCCAGTACTTC. Translated, it reads CASSRGGGQETQYF.